The sequence of this T cell receptor (beta chain) was determined in a study of cytomegalovirus exposure and HLA in healthy donors. Findings of the study overall: At a 0.05 false discovery rate, a later analysis found 18,000 or so TCR beta sequences to be associated with HLA alleles.

This clone turned up a few times. The antigen remains undetermined. Amplification used 60 Vbeta primers and 13 Jbeta primers. TCRdb's copy holds only in-frame clones and misses some; the assay was immunoSEQ multiplex PCR. Of around 150,000 clones in the sample, more than 70% were seen once. V lost 5 bases to trimming and J lost 6 bases, with 16 bases between them. Germline V gives CDR1 LNHDA, CDR2 SQIVND (reference sequence). The CDR3 is made up of 14 amino acids. The sample was PBMCs. The TCR sequence derives from a male donor in good health and CMV-seronegative. The chain has TRBV19 and TRBJ1-2, with unresolved D. The CDR3 region is CASSARHPGDGYTF. CDR3 DNA: TGTGCCAGTAGTGCCAGACATCCCGGGGATGGCTACACCTTC.